The source of this TCR beta chain is a study of blood T cell repertoires in COVID-19. About the study: Acute and convalescent COVID-19 specimens originated in the United States, Italy and Spain. Sample material is recorded as cDNA or gDNA derived from T cells, B-cell-depleted T cells, or PBMCs.

As processed by the authors: Reference gene primer amplification in the assay estimated nucleated cell counts. Here immunoSEQ multiplex PCR was the method, and the copy in TCRdb shows in-frame clones only, minus some. The D gene and trimming were derived from the DNA, and the V and J assignments and clone size from that table. The sample lists 100,000 to 150,000 clones; approximately 85% were seen once. Seattle enrolled patients during active infection and tracked them longitudinally. Trimming cost V 3 bases and J 10 bases, with 10 bases left between them. There are 13 residues in the CDR3. This clone was observed a few times.

This TCR came from a woman older than 75 with COVID-19, enrolled during active disease. The chain combines TRBV12-3 or TRBV12-4 with TRBJ1-6; D is perhaps TRBD1 (5 bases). The sequencing sample was made of peripheral blood. The CDR3 reads CASSLGGMSPLHF. DNA for the CDR3: TGTGCCAGCAGTTTGGGGGGGATGTCACCCCTCCACTTT.